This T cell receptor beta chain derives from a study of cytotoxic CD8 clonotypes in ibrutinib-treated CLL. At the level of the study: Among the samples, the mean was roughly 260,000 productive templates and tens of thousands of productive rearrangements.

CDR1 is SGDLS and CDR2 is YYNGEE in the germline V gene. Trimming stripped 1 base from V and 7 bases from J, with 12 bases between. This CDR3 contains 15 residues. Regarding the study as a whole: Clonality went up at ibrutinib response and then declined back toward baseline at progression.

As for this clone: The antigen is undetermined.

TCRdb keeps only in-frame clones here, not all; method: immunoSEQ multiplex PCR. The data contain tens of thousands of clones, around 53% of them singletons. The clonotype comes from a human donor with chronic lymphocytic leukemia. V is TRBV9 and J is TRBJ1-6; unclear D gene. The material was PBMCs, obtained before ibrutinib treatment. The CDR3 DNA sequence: TGTGCCAGCAGCGTATTAGGGCGGGGAAATTCACCCCTCCACTTT. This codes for CASSVLGRGNSPLHF.